The subject of this entry is one TCR beta chain. The data stem from a study of shared clonotypes between healthy human individuals. The protocol was immunoSEQ multiplex PCR, while the TCRdb copy is restricted to in-frame clones and leaves out a portion. The repertoire holds around 2.5 million clones, 80% to 95% seen once, with approximately 0.36% in the top ten. This CDR3 has 15 amino acids. From germline, CDR1 is MNHEY and CDR2 SMNVEV (reference sequence). V was pared by 6 bases and J by 4 bases, with 9 bases of the junction left unmatched. The sequence derives from a man aged 18 to 29 in good health. Some clones in this sample may be carry-over from other donors' samples. This chain links TRBV27 with TRBJ2-1; the match to TRBD2 covers 7 bases. The sequencing sample was made of naive CD4+ T cells from PBMCs. Subset meaning: CD45RA+ positively selected. CDR3 DNA sequence: TGTGCCAGCAGCCTCCGCGGGAGAGGGTACAATGAGCAGTTCTTC. Its protein product is CASSLRGRGYNEQFF.